The source of this T cell receptor (beta chain) is a study of low-dose radiotherapy and immunotherapy resistance in tumors. Study in general: Each fraction given to Cohort 2 every two weeks delivered 1 Gy, and the total reached 13 Gy over 26 weeks. On a schedule of every two weeks, intravenous cyclophosphamide at a dose of 200 mg/m2 was delivered one day before each radiation and immunotherapy administration. Every day for four cycles from cycle 1 day 1, patients took 300 mg of oral aspirin.

The time point is: after trial treatment. Treatment reported: LDRT plus nivolumab, ipilimumab, low-dose cyclophosphamide and aspirin (RACIN trial). The germline V gene encodes CDR1 MNHNS and CDR2 SASEGT. V dropped 2 bases and J dropped 13; count of bases not matched to a gene: 15. This CDR3 has 16 residues. Note on this clonotype: This likely came from a read error, as a far larger clone is one base away.

Priming of first-strand cDNA relied on TRAV- and TRBV-specific primers (covering alpha and beta chains). TCR amplification ran 15 to 25 PCR cycles using constant-region and V-primer adapter primers. Via MiXCR, TCRdb re-called the reads, giving one row per CDR3 protein. The repertoire has nearly 60,000 distinct CDR3 sequences, approximately 22% of them found once; the top ten carry approximately 7.2%. This chain connects TRBV6-1 to TRBJ2-1; 9 bases agree with TRBD2. The receptor was derived from a male donor with prostate cancer. Sequenced material: PBMCs, taken after low-dose radiotherapy plus immunotherapy. The CDR3 spells CASSELAGGPQETQFF. In DNA form, the CDR3 reads TGTGCCAGCAGTGAACTCGCGGGGGGGCCCCAAGAGACCCAGTTCTTC.